Listed below are T cell receptor beta chains from one sample, sequenced in a study of tumor-infiltrating lymphocytes in primary liver carcinoma. TCRdb reprocessed the multiplex PCR reads via MiXCR and lists one record per CDR3 protein. The sample gives roughly 25,000 distinct CDR3 sequences, roughly 78% of which show up once; 45% to 50% is in the top ten. Sequenced input: liver tumor tissue from sampling region 3. The source is a man aged 35-49 years with primary liver carcinoma and hepatitis B virus infection. CDR3s include the opening cysteine and the closing phenylalanine or tryptophan. The D gene is left open where the match is weak. Not every row has a clone size; where given, it reads once, few, many or a size class.

J	V	D	size	CDR3	DNA
TRBJ2-3	TRBV10-3	TRBD2	medium-sized	CAISRDYQWGTDTQYF	TGTGCCATCAGCCGGGACTACCAATGGGGCACAGATACGCAGTATTTT
TRBJ1-1	TRBV6-5	.	.	CASSYRGSTESFF	TGTGCTAGCAGTTATAGGGGAAGCACTGAATCTTTCTTT
TRBJ1-3	TRBV6-2/TRBV6-3	.	few	CASSYLGPLSDTIYF	TGTGCCAGCAGTTACTTGGGACCGTTATCAGACACCATATATTTT
TRBJ2-1	TRBV5-1	.	.	CASSSPLTGVFHNEQFF	TGCGCCAGCAGCAGCCCTCTAACGGGAGTCTTCCACAATGAGCAGTTTTTC
TRBJ1-5	TRBV6-6	TRBD1	.	CASHGGDSQQPQQF	TGTGCCAGCCATGGCGGGGACAGCCAACAGCCCCAGCAATTT
TRBJ2-1	TRBV6-5	.	.	CASSYRSSFNNEQFF	TGTGCCAGCAGTTACAGAAGCAGCTTTAACAATGAGCAGTTCTTC
TRBJ2-3	TRBV10-3	.	.	CGISRGVGTDTQYF	TGTGGCATCAGTAGGGGCGTTGGGACAGATACGCAGTATTTT
TRBJ2-7	TRBV6-2/TRBV6-3	.	.	CASSYHLDKAYKQYF	TGTGCCAGCAGCTACCATCTAGACAAGGCATACAAGCAATACTTC
TRBJ2-7	TRBV6-5	.	.	CASREKLEAIGEQYF	TGTGCCAGCAGAGAAAAGCTGGAGGCCATTGGTGAGCAGTACTTC
TRBJ2-7	TRBV12-3/TRBV12-4	.	.	CASGLVVGGGEEYF	TGTGCCAGCGGTTTAGTGGTCGGGGGTGGCGAGGAGTACTTC
TRBJ2-7	TRBV29-1	.	.	CSVGGARGKPEQYF	TGCAGCGTAGGAGGGGCCAGGGGTAAACCCGAGCAGTACTTC
TRBJ2-3	TRBV10-3	.	once	CVISESKSNLLIDTQYF	TGTGTCATCAGTGAGTCCAAGAGTAACCTTCTGATAGATACGCAGTATTTT
TRBJ2-1	TRBV5-5	TRBD1	.	CASSHGQGFYNEQFF	TGTGCTAGCAGCCATGGACAGGGTTTCTACAATGAGCAGTTTTTC
TRBJ2-1	TRBV11-2	.	.	CASSRATHRVISYNEQFF	TGTGCCAGCAGCCGTGCCACTCACAGGGTAATCTCCTACAATGAGCAGTTCTTC
TRBJ2-7	TRBV10-1	.	.	CASNAGQTVGRYF	TGCGCCAGCAATGCGGGTCAAACGGTGGGGCGGTACTTC
TRBJ1-2	TRBV12-3/TRBV12-4	TRBD1	.	CASSLVQGANYGYTF	TGTGCCAGCAGCCTTGTGCAGGGGGCAAACTATGGCTACACCTTC
TRBJ2-7	TRBV6-5	TRBD2	.	CANSPSPTSGYDQYF	TGTGCCAACAGCCCCTCTCCGACTAGCGGGTACGACCAGTACTTC
TRBJ1-5	TRBV12-3/TRBV12-4	.	once	CPSTLDEDNQPQHF	TGTCCCAGCACTTTAGATGAGGACAATCAGCCCCAGCATTTT
TRBJ2-3	TRBV6-1	TRBD1	.	CGGIYRGGTDTQYF	TGTGGCGGCATTTACAGGGGGGGCACAGATACGCAGTATTTT
TRBJ2-6	TRBV6-1	.	.	CASSETADGANVLTF	TGTGCCAGCAGTGAGACGGCCGACGGGGCCAACGTCCTGACTTTC
TRBJ1-1	TRBV29-1	TRBD1	.	CSVSTGQGAPNTEAFF	TGCAGCGTTTCGACCGGACAGGGAGCGCCTAACACTGAAGCTTTCTTT
TRBJ2-7	TRBV10-3	TRBD2	.	CAITERSGLGGGFSYEQYF	TGTGCCATCACCGAACGATCGGGACTAGGAGGAGGGTTCTCCTACGAGCAGTACTTC
TRBJ2-7	TRBV11-2	.	once	CASSFVAGDQYGQYF	TGTGCCAGCAGCTTTGTGGCAGGGGACCAGTACGGTCAGTACTTC
TRBJ2-7	TRBV28	.	once	CASIRIWGSCEQYF	TGTGCCAGCATCCGGATATGGGGCTCCTGCGAGCAGTACTTC
TRBJ2-5	TRBV7-8	TRBD2	many	CASSLWTSGRETQYF	TGTGCCAGCAGCTTATGGACTAGCGGGAGAGAGACCCAGTACTTC
TRBJ2-6	TRBV9	.	once	CASGESGIPGTNVLTF	TGTGCCAGCGGGGAAAGTGGTATACCTGGGACCAACGTCCTGACTTTC
TRBJ2-5	TRBV29-1	.	once	CSGVSQAMETQYF	TGCAGCGGAGTCTCCCAGGCGATGGAGACCCAGTACTTC
TRBJ2-3	TRBV10-3	TRBD2	.	CAISESTSGRDTRYF	TGTGCTATCAGTGAGTCGACTAGCGGGAGGGATACGCGGTATTTT
TRBJ2-1	TRBV4-1	.	.	CSSSPLGNNNNEQFF	TGCTCCAGCAGTCCGCTCGGTAATAACAACAATGAGCAGTTCTTC
TRBJ2-3	TRBV6-1	.	.	CASGGWTDTQYF	TGTGCCAGCGGGGGGTGGACAGATACGCAATATTTT
TRBJ2-1	TRBV6-1	.	.	CVSTGSLNYNEQLF	TGTGTCAGCACTGGATCCCTCAACTACAATGAGCAGCTCTTC
TRBJ1-1	TRBV6-5	TRBD1	.	CVSSYGTELNTEAFF	TGTGTCAGCAGTTACGGGACAGAATTAAACACTGAAGCCTTCTTT
TRBJ2-2	TRBV6-6	.	once	CASNPLVGLAGPTNTGELFF	TGTGCCAGCAATCCGCTCGTGGGGCTAGCAGGGCCAACGAACACCGGGGAGCTGTTTTTT
TRBJ2-2	TRBV25-1	.	many	CASSDHGGDGELFF	TGTGCCAGCAGTGATCACGGGGGTGACGGGGAGCTGTTTTTT
TRBJ2-7	TRBV2	.	.	CASSELMVDEQYF	TGTGCCAGCAGTGAGTTGATGGTGGACGAGCAGTACTTC
TRBJ2-3	TRBV12-5	.	medium-sized	CASGPAGSTDTQYF	TGTGCTAGTGGCCCTGCGGGCAGCACAGATACGCAGTATTTT
TRBJ2-7	TRBV6-6	TRBD2	many	CASRPGGLAGGSGLYEQYF	TGTGCCAGCAGACCAGGAGGTCTAGCGGGAGGTTCCGGACTGTACGAGCAGTACTTC
TRBJ2-7	TRBV5-1	.	.	CASRRGQGVAYEHYF	TGCGCCAGCAGACGGGGGCAGGGGGTTGCCTACGAGCACTACTTC
TRBJ2-3	TRBV11-2	.	.	CASTYRTANTQYF	TGTGCCAGCACCTACAGAACTGCAAATACGCAGTATTTT
TRBJ2-2	TRBV10-1	.	.	CVSRPNSGELFF	TGCGTCAGCCGTCCAAACTCCGGGGAGCTGTTTTTT
TRBJ2-7	TRBV30	.	.	CDWSVRDHEQYF	TGTGACTGGAGCGTCAGGGACCACGAGCAGTACTTT
TRBJ2-7	TRBV6-2/TRBV6-3	.	.	CASSPSGGEQYF	TGTGCCAGCAGCCCATCCGGCGGCGAGCAGTATTTC
TRBJ2-1	TRBV9	TRBD2	few	CANSVAGRIHEQFF	TGTGCCAACAGCGTAGCGGGGAGGATCCATGAGCAGTTCTTC
TRBJ2-7	TRBV5-1	TRBD1	many	CASSSWTGLSYEQYF	TGCGCCAGCAGCTCATGGACAGGGCTGTCCTACGAGCAGTACTTC
TRBJ1-5	TRBV7-9	.	.	CTSIAHFEPQHF	TGTACCAGCATCGCACATTTTGAGCCCCAGCATTTT
TRBJ2-5	TRBV11-2	TRBD1	once	CASSQTLGRGIETRYF	TGTGCCAGCAGCCAAACTCTTGGCAGGGGGATAGAGACCCGGTACTTC
TRBJ1-1	TRBV12-3/TRBV12-4	.	.	CASSFFGLTKAFF	TGTGCCAGCAGTTTCTTTGGGCTCACTAAAGCTTTCTTT
TRBJ2-2	TRBV11-2	.	.	CARTLALGGANTEELLF	TGTGCCAGGACCTTAGCATTAGGAGGGGCGAACACCGAGGAACTGCTTTTT
TRBJ2-4	TRBV6-1	TRBD1	.	CVSRTGTGRDIQDF	TGTGTCAGCAGGACCGGGACAGGGAGGGACATTCAGGACTTC
TRBJ2-2	TRBV11-1	TRBD2	once	CAKSGSRGAGELFF	TGTGCCAAGAGCGGGTCTCGGGGGGCCGGGGAGCTGTTTTTT
TRBJ1-2	TRBV6-6	.	once	CVSSDTGESYGYIF	TGTGTCAGCAGTGACACGGGGGAGAGCTATGGCTACATCTTC
TRBJ1-1	TRBV14	.	.	CASSQDSRDGSEAFF	TGTGCCAGCAGCCAGGATTCCCGGGACGGGTCGGAAGCCTTCTTT
TRBJ2-5	TRBV24-1	.	.	CATSAGDPCKETQYF	TGTGCAACCTCCGCAGGGGATCCTTGTAAAGAGACCCAGTACTTC
TRBJ2-7	TRBV28	TRBD2	.	CASNLLAGVYEQYF	TGTGCCAGCAATCTCCTAGCGGGAGTCTACGAGCAGTACTTC
TRBJ2-5	TRBV11-2	.	once	CDSSQTPGGGKETQHF	TGTGACAGCAGCCAAACTCCTGGTGGGGGGAAAGAGACCCAACACTTC